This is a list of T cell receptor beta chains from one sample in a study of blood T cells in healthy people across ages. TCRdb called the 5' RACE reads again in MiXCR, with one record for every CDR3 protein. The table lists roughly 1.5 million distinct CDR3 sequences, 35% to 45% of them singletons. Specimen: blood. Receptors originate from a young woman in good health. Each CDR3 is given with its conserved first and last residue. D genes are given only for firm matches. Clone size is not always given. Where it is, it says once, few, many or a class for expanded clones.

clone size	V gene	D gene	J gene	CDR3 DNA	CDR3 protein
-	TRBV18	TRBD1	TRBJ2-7	TGTGCCAGCTCACCGCAGGGGGCTGGTCTGTACTTC	CASSPQGAGLYF
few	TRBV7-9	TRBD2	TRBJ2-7	TGTGCCAGCAACGACCCGGGACTAGCGGTGGGCGAGCAGTACTTC	CASNDPGLAVGEQYF
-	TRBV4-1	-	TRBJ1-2	TGCGCCAGCAGCCAAGATTCGGTTCGGCCAGGGTCTAGTGGCTACACCTTC	CASSQDSVRPGSSGYTF
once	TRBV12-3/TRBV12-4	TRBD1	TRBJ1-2	TGTGCCAGCAGTTACGGACAGGGTTTAATCGGCTACACCTTC	CASSYGQGLIGYTF
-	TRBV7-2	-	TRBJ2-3	TGTGCCAGCAGCTTAGGGCTATCCTCTAGCACAGGTGCGCAGTATTTT	CASSLGLSSSTGAQYF
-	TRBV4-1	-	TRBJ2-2	TGCGCCAGCAGCCAAGATCGTAATAGCGGCCTCACCGGGGAGCTGTTTTTT	CASSQDRNSGLTGELFF
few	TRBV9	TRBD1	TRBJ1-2	TGTGCCAGCAGCAGCCGACAGGGGATCTCCGGGGGCTACACCTTC	CASSSRQGISGGYTF
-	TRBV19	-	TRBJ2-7	TGTGCCAGTAGTATTTCGGGATCGGTATACGAGCAGTACTTC	CASSISGSVYEQYF
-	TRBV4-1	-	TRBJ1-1	TGCGCCAGCAGCCAAGGTTGGAACAAGAACACTGAAGCTTTCTTT	CASSQGWNKNTEAFF
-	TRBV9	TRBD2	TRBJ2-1	TGTGCCAGCAGCGTACTAGCGGGGGATACCTACAATGAGCAGTTCTTC	CASSVLAGDTYNEQFF
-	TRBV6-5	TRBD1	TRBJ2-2	TGTGCCAGCAGAGGACAGGGGAAAACCGGGGAGCTGTTTTTT	CASRGQGKTGELFF
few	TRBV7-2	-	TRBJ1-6	TGTGCCAGCAGCTTAGTGCGGTTAAATTCACCCCTCCACTTT	CASSLVRLNSPLHF
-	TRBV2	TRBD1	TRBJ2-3	TGTGCCAGCAGTGACGACAGGGAATACACAGATACGCAGTATTTT	CASSDDREYTDTQYF
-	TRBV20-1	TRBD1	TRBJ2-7	TGCAGTGCTAGGCGACAGGGCTACGAGCAGTACTTC	CSARRQGYEQYF
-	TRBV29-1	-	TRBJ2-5	TGCAGCGGCAACACAGGGGGGGTTGGGGAGCAGTACTTC	CSGNTGGVGEQYF
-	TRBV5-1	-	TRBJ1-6	TGCGCCAGCAGCACCTCAAGACAGTCGTGGAATTCACCCCTCCACTTT	CASSTSRQSWNSPLHF
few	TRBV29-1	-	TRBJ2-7	TGCAGCGTTGCAAGTATCCCCTACGAGCAGTACTTC	CSVASIPYEQYF
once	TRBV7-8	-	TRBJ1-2	TGTGCCAGCAGCTTAGTGGCAGGAGCTCGCTACACCTTC	CASSLVAGARYTF
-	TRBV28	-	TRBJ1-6	TGTGCCAGCAGCCCCCGGGACGGATTTTATAATTCACCCCTCCACTTT	CASSPRDGFYNSPLHF
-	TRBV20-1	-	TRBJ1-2	TGCAGTGTTAGAGATTGGTCGGCCACCAGTCCTTCTATTCAGGGCTATGGCTACACCTTC	CSVRDWSATSPSIQGYGYTF
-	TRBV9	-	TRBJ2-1	TGTGCCAGCAGCGTAGTGTCAGGGAGCAATGAGCAGTTCTTC	CASSVVSGSNEQFF
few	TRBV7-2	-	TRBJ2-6	TGTGCCAGCAGCTCAGTGGGGTATTCCGGGGCCAACGTCCTGACTTTC	CASSSVGYSGANVLTF
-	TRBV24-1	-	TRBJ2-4	TGTGCGGACGGTGAGACCATCGGGAAAAACATTCAGTACTTC	CADGETIGKNIQYF
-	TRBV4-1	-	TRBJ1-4	TGCGCCAGCAGCACCCCTTGGAGCAGGGATAATGAAAACCTGTTTTTT	CASSTPWSRDNENLFF
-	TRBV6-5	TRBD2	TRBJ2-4	TGTGCCAGCAGTTCCCCGGGGGGGACTAGCGCAAAAAACATTCAGTACTTC	CASSSPGGTSAKNIQYF
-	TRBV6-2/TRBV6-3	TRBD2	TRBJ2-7	TGTGCCAGCAGTTACTACCTAGCGGGGGACCCGTCCAATGAGCAGTACTTC	CASSYYLAGDPSNEQYF
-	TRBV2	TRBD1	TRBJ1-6	TGTGCCACATTACGGGACAGGGTGAATTCACCCCTCCACTTT	CATLRDRVNSPLHF
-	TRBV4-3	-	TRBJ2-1	TGCGCCAGCAGCCAAGTTTTGGCGGGTCGGAATGAGCAGTTCTTC	CASSQVLAGRNEQFF
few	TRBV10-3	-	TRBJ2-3	TGTGCCATCAGGGCAAGCGCAGATACGCAGTATTTT	CAIRASADTQYF
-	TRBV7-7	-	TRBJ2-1	TGTGTTAGCAGCTCTCTCTCCTCTCACAATGAGCAGTTCTTC	CVSSSLSSHNEQFF
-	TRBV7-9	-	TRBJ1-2	TGTGCCAGCAGCTTAGGATCAACGCTTGGCTACACCTTC	CASSLGSTLGYTF
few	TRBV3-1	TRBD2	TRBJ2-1	TGTGCCAGCAGCCAGGCTCGCTGGCGGGGGTCCGTCTCCTACAATGAGCAGTTCTTC	CASSQARWRGSVSYNEQFF
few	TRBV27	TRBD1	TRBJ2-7	TGTGCCAGCAGTTTCCAGGGGGCAGACGAGCAGTACTTC	CASSFQGADEQYF
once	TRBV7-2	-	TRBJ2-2	TGTGCCAGCAGCTTAGGTGGTAGGGGAAGCGCCGGGGAGCTGTTTTTT	CASSLGGRGSAGELFF
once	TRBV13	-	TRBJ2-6	TGTGCCAGCAGCGCCAGGAGGTTAGGGGCCAACGTCCTGACTTTC	CASSARRLGANVLTF
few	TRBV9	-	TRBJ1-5	TGTGCCAGCAGCGTAGGAAACTTGTGGTATAGCAATCAGCCCCAGCATTTT	CASSVGNLWYSNQPQHF
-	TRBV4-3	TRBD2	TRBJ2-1	TGCGCCAGCGGCCAAGATCAAACTAGCGGGAACTATGAGCAGTTCTTC	CASGQDQTSGNYEQFF
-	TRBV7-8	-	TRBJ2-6	TGTGCCAGCAGCTTAGCGACAGCATCTGGGGCCAACGCCCTGACTTTC	CASSLATASGANALTF